This paragraph reports one T cell receptor beta chain. Only in-frame clones appear in the TCRdb table, and some are missing; sequencing was by immunoSEQ multiplex PCR. The repertoire holds fewer than 300,000 clones, with approximately 90% as singletons. The entry originates in a study of blood T cell repertoires in COVID-19. On the study more broadly: Specimens from acute and convalescent COVID-19 originated in the United States, Italy and Spain.

In assigning cohorts, the study relied on participant-reported clinical history. This receptor was obtained from a woman in her thirties or forties with acute COVID-19. Material: PBMCs or T cells enriched from blood (not recorded which).

The CDR3 DNA reads TGTGCCAGCAGCGTAGCTTCGGGTGAGCAGTACTTC. Its translation: CASSVASGEQYF. The V call is TRBV9, the J call TRBJ2-7; D not certain. CDR3 length: 12 residues. Germline lookup yields CDR1 SGDLS and CDR2 YYNGEE. The ends were cut back, 0 bases at V and 7 bases at J, with 8 bases in the middle.